This TCR beta chain came from a study of cytomegalovirus exposure and HLA in healthy donors. Amplification used 60 Vbeta primers and 13 Jbeta primers. The method was immunoSEQ multiplex PCR; TCRdb's version includes in-frame clones alone and lacks a portion of them. The sample has 75,000 to 100,000 clones, approximately 79% seen once. A note on this clone: The sample carries other DNA sequences with the same CDR3.

V was cut by 0 bases and J by 1 base, with 7 bases left in between. Germline-derived CDR1 and CDR2 are SEHNR and FQNEAQ (reference sequence). The CDR3 is 16 residues long. The sequencing input was PBMCs. The TCR sequence derives from a male donor in good health and CMV-seronegative. The genes are TRBV7-9 and TRBJ2-6, with TRBD1 as a possible D gene (6 bases). The chain's CDR3 is CASSLAQGSGANVLTF. The CDR3 bases are TGTGCCAGCAGCTTAGCGCAGGGGTCTGGGGCCAACGTCCTGACTTTC.